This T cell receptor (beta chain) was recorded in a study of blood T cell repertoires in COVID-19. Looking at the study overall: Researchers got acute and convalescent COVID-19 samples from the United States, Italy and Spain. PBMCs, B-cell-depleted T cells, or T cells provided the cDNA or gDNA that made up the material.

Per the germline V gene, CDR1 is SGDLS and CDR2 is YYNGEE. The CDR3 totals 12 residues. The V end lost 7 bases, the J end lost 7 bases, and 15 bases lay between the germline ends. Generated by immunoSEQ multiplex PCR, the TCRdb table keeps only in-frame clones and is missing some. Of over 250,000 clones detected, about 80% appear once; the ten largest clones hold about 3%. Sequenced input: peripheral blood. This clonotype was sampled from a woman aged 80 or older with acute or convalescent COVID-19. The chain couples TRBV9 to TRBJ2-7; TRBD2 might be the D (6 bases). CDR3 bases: TGTGCCAGCGGTTTGTATGGGGGGGAGCAGTACTTC. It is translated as CASGLYGGEQYF.